The 9 T cell receptor beta chains listed next were all sequenced from one sample in a study of sequential checkpoint blockade in melanoma. Sequenced by immunoSEQ multiplex PCR; TCRdb stores in-frame clones only, minus some. The sample contains under 600 clones, around 17% of which appear only once. Treatment described: randomized to nivolumab then ipilimumab (arm A) or the reverse (arm B). The sample consisted of tumor tissue (inferred from file names), taken from a patient given nivolumab and ipilimumab in sequence. The receptors come from a human donor with melanoma.

The chain links TRBV12-5 to TRBJ2-3; 9 bases line up with TRBD2. CDR3 size: 14 residues. Germline V gene data show CDR1 as LGHNT and CDR2 as FRNRAP. CDR3 nucleotide sequence: TGTGCCAGCGGGATAGCGGGAGTTGGGGATACGCAGTATTTT. This codes for CASGIAGVGDTQYF.

About this clone: The junction and the germline gene differ at one end; a read error may be behind it. V is TRBV6-8 and J is TRBJ2-1; TRBD2 matches 7 bases. The CDR3 covers 16 residues. Germline V lookup: CDR1 MNHGY, CDR2 SAAAGT. CDR3 nucleotide sequence: TGTGCCAGCAGTGACTCGGCGGGAGTGACGTACGATGAGCAGTTCTTC. Amino acid sequence: CASSDSAGVTYDEQFF.

The chain uses TRBV18 and TRBJ2-1; perhaps TRBD1 as D (5 bases). Per the germline V gene, CDR1 is KGHSH and CDR2 is LQKENI. The V end was cut by 3 bases, the J end by 6 bases, with 9 bases between. This CDR3 spans 13 amino acids. CDR3 sequence (DNA): TGTGCCAGCTCACCCGACAGCTCCAATGAGCAGTTCTTC. It codes for CASSPDSSNEQFF.

The rearrangement joins TRBV29-1 to TRBJ1-2; D is possibly TRBD1 (6 bases). The CDR3 consists of 13 residues. Per germline, CDR1 SQVTM and CDR2 ANQGSEA. Trimming shortened V by 1 base and J by 8 bases, and 14 bases separated the two germline ends. The CDR3 nucleotides read TGCAGCGTTGAAGGTCCGGGGGCGGAAGGCTACACCTTC. Translating gives CSVEGPGAEGYTF. Full variable domain (missing parts from reference TRBV29-1 and TRBJ1-2): SAVISQKPSRDICQRGTSLTIQCQVDSQVTMMFWYRQQPGQSLTLIATANQGSEATYESGFVIDKFPISRPNLTFSTLTVSNMSPEDSSIYLCSVEGPGAEGYTFGSGTRLTVV.

This clone is large in the sample. The CDR3 nucleotides read TGTGCCAGCAGCCGGGGTCCTAGTGGCTACAATGAGCAGTTCTTC. This gives the protein CASSRGPSGYNEQFF. V usage is TRBV11-3 and J usage is TRBJ2-1; D might be TRBD2 (5 bases). The CDR3 sequence is 15 residues long. From germline, CDR1 is SGHNT and CDR2 YENEEA. The V and J ends lost 5 bases and 3 bases respectively, with 14 bases between them. Full variable domain (outside the CDR3, taken from reference TRBV11-3 and TRBJ2-1): EAGVVQSPRYKIIEKKQPVAFWCNPISGHNTLYWYLQNLGQGPELLIRYENEEAVDDSQLPKDRFSAERLKGVDSTLKIQPAELGDSAVYLCASSRGPSGYNEQFFGPGTRLTVL.

By share, this clone ranks as medium-sized (0.01 to 0.1%). V and J are TRBV6-8 and TRBJ2-7, with 12 bases lining up with TRBD2. The CDR3 covers 16 residues. The germline gives CDR1 MNHGY, CDR2 SAAAGT. Trimming removed 0 bases from V and 7 bases from J; junction bases left unmatched: 7. The CDR3 sequence is CASSYSTSGSWNEQYF. DNA of the CDR3: TGTGCCAGCAGTTACTCGACTAGCGGGAGTTGGAATGAGCAGTACTTC.

The V call is TRBV6-8, the J call TRBJ2-5; D is perhaps TRBD1 (5 bases). The CDR3 spans 13 residues. The V gene lost 10 bases and the J gene lost 2 bases, with 14 bases spanning the gap. CDR1 MNHGY and CDR2 SAAAGT come from the germline V gene. CDR3 residues: CAIQEPPQETQYF. Written as DNA, the CDR3 is TGTGCCATACAGGAGCCGCCTCAAGAGACCCAGTACTTC.

The chain carries TRBV5-1 and TRBJ2-3; 8 nucleotides line up with TRBD2. The J segment lost 4 bases and the V segment lost 4 bases, leaving 8 bases of the junction unmatched. This CDR3 has 15 residues. The V gene's germline CDR1 is SGHRS and CDR2 YFSETQ. Here the CDR3 reads CASSPYSGNADTQYF. The DNA for the CDR3 is TGCGCCAGCAGCCCTTATAGCGGGAACGCAGATACGCAGTATTTT.

By frequency in the sample, this clone is medium-sized. The chain links TRBV11-3 to TRBJ2-5; perhaps D is TRBD1 or TRBD2 (6 bases each). The CDR3 runs to 14 residues. Deletions cut 3 bases from V and 2 bases from J, with 10 bases between. Germline V lookup: CDR1 SGHNT, CDR2 YENEEA. The CDR3 reads CASSLAGTQETQYF. The DNA of the CDR3 is TGTGCCAGCAGCTTGGCGGGGACACAAGAGACCCAGTACTTC.